This T cell receptor (beta chain) derives from a study of blood T cell repertoires in COVID-19. Study-wide background: Material from acute and convalescent COVID-19 was sourced from the United States, Italy and Spain. The cDNA or gDNA used as material had been derived from T cells, B-cell-depleted T cells, or PBMCs.

In the authors' workflow: Quantification of nucleated cells was approximated via reference gene primer amplification. Profiling relied on immunoSEQ multiplex PCR, and the TCRdb table lists in-frame clones only, not all of them. V and J calls and clone size are copied from that table; D and trimming were computed from the DNA. This table holds around 150,000 clones, less than 85% found once. The sequence was obtained from a human donor in a cohort sampled during active COVID-19. What was sequenced was peripheral blood.

This chain's CDR3 is CASSLWSRTDTQYF. In nucleotides, the CDR3 is TGTGCCAGCAGCTTATGGTCTAGAACAGATACGCAGTATTTT. The chain employs TRBV13 and TRBJ2-3; no firm D call. Germline lookup yields CDR1 PRHDT and CDR2 FYEKMQ (reference sequence). V was cut by 2 bases and J by 3 bases, with 9 bases left in between. This CDR3 spans 14 amino acids.